This is a list of T cell receptor beta chains from one sample in a study of a mutant IDH1 vaccine in newly diagnosed glioma. The antigens of these receptors remain unknown. Generated by immunoSEQ multiplex PCR, the TCRdb table keeps only in-frame clones and is missing some. The table has roughly 50,000 clones, about 80% seen once. This material consisted of PBMCs, taken from a glioma patient whose treatment included an IDH1 peptide vaccine. Source of these receptors: a woman aged 40 to 55 with glioma. Some clones in this sample may be carry-over from other donors' samples. Both conserved end residues are part of each CDR3. The D gene is left open where the match is weak. Clone sizes are given selectively: once, few, many, or a class where the clone is expanded.

clone size: NA
D gene: TRBD2
V gene: TRBV7-6
J gene: TRBJ2-1
CDR3 protein: CASSLGPVAGDNEQFF
CDR3 DNA: TGTGCCAGCAGCCTAGGCCCGGTAGCGGGGGACAATGAGCAGTTCTTC

clone size: NA
D gene: TRBD1
V gene: TRBV5-1
J gene: TRBJ1-1
CDR3 protein: CASSPRQGFTEAFF
CDR3 DNA: TGCGCCAGCAGCCCGAGACAGGGATTCACTGAAGCTTTCTTT

clone size: NA
D gene: TRBD1
V gene: TRBV12-5
J gene: TRBJ1-2
CDR3 protein: CASGGTVNYTF
CDR3 DNA: TGTGCTAGTGGTGGGACAGTCAACTACACCTTC

clone size: once
D gene: NA
V gene: TRBV2
J gene: TRBJ2-1
CDR3 protein: CASSDRGDEQFF
CDR3 DNA: TGTGCCAGCAGTGATCGAGGCGATGAGCAGTTCTTC

clone size: few
D gene: TRBD1
V gene: TRBV2
J gene: TRBJ1-4
CDR3 protein: CASSEGGGVEKLFF
CDR3 DNA: TGTGCCAGCAGTGAAGGAGGGGGCGTTGAAAAACTGTTTTTT

clone size: NA
D gene: NA
V gene: TRBV19
J gene: TRBJ1-5
CDR3 protein: CASSKVPETNQPQHF
CDR3 DNA: TGTGCCAGTAGTAAGGTGCCAGAGACGAATCAGCCCCAGCATTTT

clone size: NA
D gene: NA
V gene: TRBV13
J gene: TRBJ2-1
CDR3 protein: CASRSQSSYNEQFF
CDR3 DNA: TGTGCCAGCAGAAGCCAAAGCTCCTACAATGAGCAGTTCTTC

clone size: NA
D gene: TRBD2
V gene: TRBV14
J gene: TRBJ2-1
CDR3 protein: CASTRGGSYNEQFF
CDR3 DNA: TGTGCCAGTACACGGGGGGGCTCCTACAATGAGCAGTTCTTC

clone size: NA
D gene: NA
V gene: TRBV5-5
J gene: TRBJ1-4
CDR3 protein: CASSILRDGEKLFF
CDR3 DNA: TGTGCCAGCAGCATCTTACGAGACGGTGAAAAACTGTTTTTT

clone size: NA
D gene: TRBD1
V gene: TRBV18
J gene: TRBJ1-1
CDR3 protein: CASSPTRYSGTADMNTEAFF
CDR3 DNA: TGTGCCAGCTCTCCGACCCGATACTCTGGGACAGCCGACATGAACACTGAAGCTTTCTTT

clone size: NA
D gene: NA
V gene: TRBV7-2
J gene: TRBJ2-7
CDR3 protein: CASSVQVYEQYF
CDR3 DNA: TGTGCCAGCAGCGTACAGGTTTACGAGCAGTACTTC

clone size: NA
D gene: NA
V gene: TRBV20-1
J gene: TRBJ1-1
CDR3 protein: CSASRGTEAFF
CDR3 DNA: TGCAGTGCTAGCAGGGGCACTGAAGCTTTCTTT

clone size: NA
D gene: NA
V gene: TRBV7-9
J gene: TRBJ2-3
CDR3 protein: CASSSRGPLNTQYF
CDR3 DNA: TGTGCCAGCAGCTCGCGGGGGCCCTTGAATACGCAGTATTTT

clone size: NA
D gene: NA
V gene: TRBV18
J gene: TRBJ1-3
CDR3 protein: CASSPKGVGNTIYF
CDR3 DNA: TGTGCCAGCTCACCAAAAGGGGTTGGAAACACCATATATTTT

clone size: NA
D gene: NA
V gene: TRBV29-1
J gene: TRBJ1-2
CDR3 protein: CSVESPGQYYGYTF
CDR3 DNA: TGCAGCGTTGAATCGCCCGGACAGTATTATGGCTACACCTTC

clone size: NA
D gene: NA
V gene: TRBV21-1
J gene: TRBJ2-2
CDR3 protein: CASSNYSGLYTGELFF
CDR3 DNA: TGTGCCAGCAGCAATTATTCGGGACTATACACCGGGGAGCTGTTTTTT

clone size: NA
D gene: NA
V gene: TRBV27
J gene: TRBJ2-7
CDR3 protein: CATRTGYLGEQYF
CDR3 DNA: TGTGCCACCAGGACGGGCTACCTAGGCGAGCAGTACTTC

clone size: NA
D gene: NA
V gene: TRBV2
J gene: TRBJ1-5
CDR3 protein: CAGGQDSNQPQHF
CDR3 DNA: TGTGCCGGGGGGCAGGATAGCAATCAGCCCCAGCATTTT

clone size: once
D gene: NA
V gene: TRBV5-1
J gene: TRBJ1-1
CDR3 protein: CASSLGAGSNTEAFF
CDR3 DNA: TGCGCCAGCAGCTTGGGGGCGGGATCGAACACTGAAGCTTTCTTT

clone size: NA
D gene: NA
V gene: TRBV6-5
J gene: TRBJ1-2
CDR3 protein: CASSTTGTSYGYTF
CDR3 DNA: TGTGCCAGCAGTACCACCGGGACTTCCTATGGCTACACCTTC

clone size: NA
D gene: NA
V gene: TRBV6-4
J gene: TRBJ1-2
CDR3 protein: CASRSNYGYTF
CDR3 DNA: TGTGCCAGCAGGAGCAACTATGGCTACACCTTC

clone size: NA
D gene: TRBD1
V gene: TRBV2
J gene: TRBJ2-6
CDR3 protein: CASSERGPGGANVLTF
CDR3 DNA: TGTGCCAGCAGTGAAAGGGGGCCGGGAGGGGCCAACGTCCTGACTTTC

clone size: NA
D gene: NA
V gene: TRBV11-2
J gene: TRBJ2-7
CDR3 protein: CASSIQRTYEQYF
CDR3 DNA: TGTGCCAGCAGCATACAGCGAACCTACGAGCAGTACTTC

clone size: NA
D gene: NA
V gene: TRBV5-1
J gene: TRBJ2-3
CDR3 protein: CASSLRGLPTDTQYF
CDR3 DNA: TGCGCCAGCAGCTTGAGAGGGCTGCCCACAGATACGCAGTATTTT

clone size: NA
D gene: TRBD1
V gene: TRBV19
J gene: TRBJ1-1
CDR3 protein: CASTLLQGSEAFF
CDR3 DNA: TGTGCCAGTACCCTCTTACAGGGGTCCGAAGCTTTCTTT

clone size: NA
D gene: TRBD1
V gene: TRBV6-6
J gene: TRBJ2-3
CDR3 protein: CASRTRDRGSDTQYF
CDR3 DNA: TGTGCCAGCAGGACGCGGGACAGGGGATCAGATACGCAGTATTTT

clone size: NA
D gene: TRBD1
V gene: TRBV10-3
J gene: TRBJ2-2
CDR3 protein: CAISWGQGNTGELFF
CDR3 DNA: TGTGCCATCAGTTGGGGACAGGGGAACACCGGGGAGCTGTTTTTT

clone size: NA
D gene: NA
V gene: TRBV5-1
J gene: TRBJ2-1
CDR3 protein: CASSLAVSSYNEQFF
CDR3 DNA: TGCGCCAGCAGCTTGGCCGTGAGCTCCTACAATGAGCAGTTCTTC

clone size: NA
D gene: NA
V gene: TRBV2
J gene: TRBJ2-2
CDR3 protein: CASSPRDLVTGELFF
CDR3 DNA: TGTGCCAGCAGTCCGAGGGACCTGGTCACCGGGGAGCTGTTTTTT

clone size: NA
D gene: NA
V gene: TRBV2
J gene: TRBJ2-1
CDR3 protein: CASSADQYNEQFF
CDR3 DNA: TGTGCCAGCAGTGCTGATCAGTACAATGAGCAGTTCTTC

clone size: NA
D gene: NA
V gene: TRBV2
J gene: TRBJ1-1
CDR3 protein: CATGTEGTEAFF
CDR3 DNA: TGTGCCACCGGGACGGAGGGCACTGAAGCTTTCTTT

clone size: few
D gene: NA
V gene: TRBV5-1
J gene: TRBJ1-3
CDR3 protein: CASSFDGSGNTIYF
CDR3 DNA: TGCGCCAGCAGTTTTGATGGTTCTGGAAACACCATATATTTT

clone size: NA
D gene: TRBD2
V gene: TRBV11-2
J gene: TRBJ2-4
CDR3 protein: CASSVGLGNEEGKNIQYF
CDR3 DNA: TGTGCCAGCAGCGTTGGACTAGGAAACGAAGAAGGCAAAAACATTCAGTACTTC

clone size: NA
D gene: NA
V gene: TRBV7-3
J gene: TRBJ2-2
CDR3 protein: CASSLEGGTTGELFF
CDR3 DNA: TGTGCCAGCAGCTTAGAGGGGGGGACCACCGGGGAGCTGTTTTTT

clone size: NA
D gene: TRBD1
V gene: TRBV4-3
J gene: TRBJ2-7
CDR3 protein: CASSQETGGSYEQYF
CDR3 DNA: TGCGCCAGCAGCCAAGAGACAGGGGGCTCCTACGAGCAGTACTTC

clone size: NA
D gene: TRBD1
V gene: TRBV9
J gene: TRBJ1-1
CDR3 protein: CASSVGGTGLALNTEAFF
CDR3 DNA: TGTGCCAGCAGCGTAGGGGGGACAGGCTTAGCCCTGAACACTGAAGCTTTCTTT

clone size: NA
D gene: NA
V gene: TRBV2
J gene: TRBJ1-6
CDR3 protein: CASSPDQGPDSPLHF
CDR3 DNA: TGTGCCAGCAGTCCAGATCAGGGGCCAGATTCACCCCTCCACTTT

clone size: NA
D gene: NA
V gene: TRBV5-6
J gene: TRBJ1-1
CDR3 protein: CASSPNAGLNTEAFF
CDR3 DNA: TGTGCCAGCAGCCCCAATGCGGGACTGAACACTGAAGCTTTCTTT

clone size: NA
D gene: TRBD1
V gene: TRBV5-4
J gene: TRBJ2-5
CDR3 protein: CASSLGGRQGAGETQYF
CDR3 DNA: TGTGCCAGCAGCTTGGGCGGTCGGCAGGGGGCGGGGGAGACCCAGTACTTC

clone size: NA
D gene: NA
V gene: TRBV5-4
J gene: TRBJ2-2
CDR3 protein: CASSRGRTNTGELFF
CDR3 DNA: TGTGCCAGCAGCCGGGGACGTACGAACACCGGGGAGCTGTTTTTT

clone size: few
D gene: TRBD1
V gene: TRBV7-2
J gene: TRBJ1-1
CDR3 protein: CASSFTGTGVTFF
CDR3 DNA: TGTGCCAGCAGCTTTACCGGGACAGGGGTAACTTTCTTT

clone size: few
D gene: NA
V gene: TRBV30
J gene: TRBJ1-4
CDR3 protein: CAWSRVDEKLFF
CDR3 DNA: TGTGCCTGGAGTAGAGTTGACGAAAAACTGTTTTTT

clone size: NA
D gene: NA
V gene: TRBV25-1
J gene: TRBJ1-2
CDR3 protein: CASSERGNYGYTF
CDR3 DNA: TGTGCCAGCAGTGAGCGAGGGAACTATGGCTACACCTTC

clone size: NA
D gene: NA
V gene: TRBV6-1
J gene: TRBJ2-7
CDR3 protein: CAAALPEQYF
CDR3 DNA: TGTGCCGCGGCCCTTCCCGAGCAGTACTTC

clone size: few
D gene: TRBD1
V gene: TRBV7-2
J gene: TRBJ1-5
CDR3 protein: CASSLPTGAGNQPQHF
CDR3 DNA: TGTGCCAGCAGCCTCCCGACAGGGGCAGGAAATCAGCCCCAGCATTTT

clone size: NA
D gene: TRBD1
V gene: TRBV18
J gene: TRBJ1-1
CDR3 protein: CASSPPLLDRSMNTEAFF
CDR3 DNA: TGTGCCAGCTCACCACCTTTGTTGGACAGGTCGATGAACACTGAAGCTTTCTTT

clone size: NA
D gene: NA
V gene: TRBV5-6
J gene: TRBJ2-7
CDR3 protein: CASSHSDEQYF
CDR3 DNA: TGTGCCAGCAGCCACTCGGACGAGCAGTACTTC

clone size: NA
D gene: TRBD2
V gene: TRBV10-3
J gene: TRBJ2-5
CDR3 protein: CAISDGGGEGETQYF
CDR3 DNA: TGTGCCATCAGTGACGGCGGGGGGGAGGGTGAGACCCAGTACTTC

clone size: NA
D gene: NA
V gene: TRBV7-8
J gene: TRBJ2-5
CDR3 protein: CASRSGREQETQYF
CDR3 DNA: TGTGCCAGCAGGTCGGGACGGGAGCAAGAGACCCAGTACTTC

clone size: NA
D gene: TRBD1
V gene: TRBV10-3
J gene: TRBJ1-6
CDR3 protein: CAISGAPGQGNSPLHF
CDR3 DNA: TGTGCCATCAGTGGTGCCCCGGGACAGGGGAATTCACCCCTCCACTTT

clone size: once
D gene: NA
V gene: TRBV2
J gene: TRBJ2-1
CDR3 protein: CAVSQVWNEQFF
CDR3 DNA: TGTGCCGTCAGCCAGGTGTGGAATGAGCAGTTCTTC

clone size: NA
D gene: TRBD1
V gene: TRBV14
J gene: TRBJ1-2
CDR3 protein: CASSRPGGQNYGYTF
CDR3 DNA: TGTGCCAGCAGCCGACCCGGGGGACAGAACTATGGCTACACCTTC